This T cell receptor beta chain is from a study of T-cell reconstitution after alpha-beta-depleted transplantation in children. General observations from the study: Counts and diversity of T cells one year after transplant came mostly from newly produced T cells.

Construction of the TCRbeta library involved unique molecular identifiers. TCRdb itself ran the PCR reads through MiXCR, one entry per CDR3 protein. The table has just under 250,000 distinct CDR3 sequences, about a quarter seen once. Ten or more counts support this clonotype. Antigen unknown. The CDR3 consists of 16 residues. The germline gives CDR1 SGHKS, CDR2 YYEKEE (reference sequence). V lost 5 bases and J 0 bases, leaving 15 bases between the germline ends. The input for sequencing was PBMCs, taken before TCRalphabeta/CD19-depleted stem cell transplant. The rearrangement joins TRBV5-5 to TRBJ2-1; D call uncertain. The TCR comes from a girl aged 2-10 years with Fanconi anemia, due to receive a stem cell transplant. The CDR3 bases are TGTGCCAGCAGTCCGGGCCGCCTTAGCTCCTACAATGAGCAGTTCTTC. This codes for CASSPGRLSSYNEQFF.